This passage covers 17 T cell receptor beta chains from one sample sequenced in a study of blood T cell repertoires in COVID-19. Libraries were prepared by immunoSEQ multiplex PCR; TCRdb keeps only in-frame clonotypes and omits some of them. The table lists about 410,000 clones, approximately 89% of them singletons. The sequencing input was PBMCs or T cells enriched from blood (not recorded which). All receptors derive from a woman aged 25 to 39 who had recovered from COVID-19.

The chain employs TRBV6-5 and TRBJ1-2; possibly TRBD1 for D (5 bases). V was clipped by 7 bases and J by 4 bases, with 10 bases between them. CDR1 and CDR2 from the germline V gene are MNHEY and SVGAGI. The CDR3 is 12 residues long. CDR3: CASNQGGYGYTF. In nucleotides, the CDR3 is TGTGCCAGCAATCAGGGCGGCTATGGCTACACCTTC.

This clone was detected only once. This sequence joins TRBV27 and TRBJ2-7; 7 nucleotides agree with TRBD1. The germline gives CDR1 MNHEY, CDR2 SMNVEV (reference sequence). The ends lost 5 bases at V and 3 bases at J; junction bases unmatched: 13. The CDR3 runs 16 residues. The CDR3 loop reads CASSLSTRGQNYEQYF. As DNA, the CDR3 is TGTGCCAGCAGTCTTAGTACCCGGGGACAGAACTACGAGCAGTACTTC.

This clone was picked up one time. The rearrangement links TRBV29-1 to TRBJ1-1; TRBD1 matches at 8 bases. The germline V gene has CDR1 SQVTM and CDR2 ANQGSEA. The CDR3 totals 13 residues. V dropped 1 base and J dropped 10; count of bases not matched to a gene: 8. CDR3 protein: CSVEGQGASRAFF. The CDR3 bases are TGCAGCGTTGAAGGGCAGGGGGCCTCACGAGCTTTCTTT.

This sequence joins TRBV11-2 and TRBJ1-4; a possible D gene is TRBD1 (5 bases). This CDR3 region has 15 residues. Germline values: CDR1 SGHAT, CDR2 FQNNGV. V dropped 3 bases and J dropped 0 bases, with 8 bases sitting between them. The DNA for the CDR3 is TGTGCCAGCAGCTTGTCCAGGGCAACTAATGAAAAACTGTTTTTT. It codes for CASSLSRATNEKLFF.

In this sample, this clone turned up once. This chain links TRBV30 with TRBJ2-1, with 7 bases aligning to TRBD2. This CDR3 has 16 residues. Germline CDR1 is GTSNPN and CDR2 is SVGIG (reference sequence). Trimming removed 2 bases from V and 3 bases from J; junction bases left unmatched: 10. CDR3 sequence (DNA): TGTGCCTGGAGTTTGGCGGGGGTCCCCTACTACAATGAGCAGTTCTTC. It yields the protein CAWSLAGVPYYNEQFF.

J is TRBJ1-2 and V is TRBV3-1 (or the pseudogene TRBV3-2); D is possibly TRBD1 (6 bases). CDR3 length: 14 amino acids. Germline V CDR1 and CDR2: LGHDT, YNNKEL (reference sequence). The V gene lost 6 bases and the J gene lost 4 bases, with 15 bases spanning the gap. CDR3 sequence reads: CASSQGQLVYGYTF. The CDR3 coding sequence is TGTGCCAGCAGTCAGGGACAATTGGTCTATGGCTACACCTTC.

The chain is built from TRBV9 and TRBJ1-2; D is ambiguous. Germline CDR1 reads SGDLS; CDR2 reads YYNGEE. This CDR3 spans 12 amino acids. Trimming cost V 3 bases and J 5 bases, with 8 bases left between them. Here the CDR3 reads CASSGRKYGYTF. In nucleotides, the CDR3 is TGTGCCAGCAGCGGCAGGAAATATGGCTACACCTTC. Full variable domain (outside the CDR3, taken from reference TRBV9 and TRBJ1-2): DSGVTQTPKHLITATGQRVTLRCSPRSGDLSVYWYQQSLDQGLQFLIQYYNGEERAKGNILERFSAQQFPDLHSELNLSSLELGDSALYFCASSGRKYGYTFGSGTRLTVV.

CDR3 amino acids: CASSKTGTGNGELFF. The CDR3 DNA reads as TGTGCCAGCAGCAAAACCGGGACAGGGAACGGGGAGCTGTTTTTT. The chain links TRBV28 to TRBJ2-2; 9 nucleotides agree with TRBD1. The CDR3 spans 15 residues. Germline V gene data show CDR1 as MDHEN and CDR2 as SYDVKM. After removal of 6 bases from V and 7 bases from J, the junction contained 9 bases not matched to a gene.

The genes are TRBV7-2 and TRBJ2-5; possibly TRBD2 for D (6 bases). Trimming removed 4 bases at V and 2 bases at J, with 14 bases between. CDR1 SGHTA and CDR2 FQGNSA come from the germline V gene. This CDR3 spans 15 amino acids. The CDR3 nucleotides read TGTGCCAGCAGCTGGGGCCCTAGCGAGCAAGAGACCCAGTACTTC. Residues: CASSWGPSEQETQYF.

The chain has TRBV6-1 and TRBJ1-5, with 8 nucleotides matching TRBD1. Germline CDR1 reads MNHNS; CDR2 reads SASEGT. V shed 1 base, J shed 6 bases, and the junction held 5 bases outside the gene matches. The CDR3 runs 15 residues. The CDR3 reads CASSEESGGVQPQHF. Here the CDR3 DNA reads TGTGCCAGCAGTGAAGAGTCAGGGGGCGTTCAGCCCCAGCATTTT.

The CDR3 DNA reads TGTGCCAGCAGGCGAAATCAGGGCTCCTACGAGCAGTACTTC. The encoded protein is CASRRNQGSYEQYF. The chain links TRBV7-2 to TRBJ2-7, with a weak D call TRBD1 (5 bases). Trimming pared 6 bases from V and 0 bases from J, leaving 12 bases between. This CDR3 has 14 amino acids. Germline lookup yields CDR1 SGHTA and CDR2 FQGNSA.

V gene TRBV4-2 combines with J gene TRBJ1-3; no clear D gene. V was clipped by 4 bases and J by 2 bases, with 15 bases between them. CDR3 length: 16 residues. Germline CDR1 LGHNA, CDR2 YNFKEQ. The CDR3 nucleotides are TGTGCCAGCAGCCCCCGGCTTTTCGAGGCTGGAAACACCATATATTTT. This sequence encodes CASSPRLFEAGNTIYF.

The gene calls are TRBV30 and TRBJ2-7, with 10 positions matching TRBD2. Germline trimming cut 2 bases from V and 3 bases from J; bases unmatched to any gene: 13. The CDR3 totals 17 residues. From germline, CDR1 is GTSNPN and CDR2 SVGIG (reference sequence). CDR3 nucleotides: TGTGCCTGGAGTTTTAGACTAGCGGGCCGCCCGGACTACGAGCAGTACTTC. This sequence encodes CAWSFRLAGRPDYEQYF.

The chain recombines TRBV6-6 with TRBJ2-1; 16 positions agree with TRBD2. There are 17 residues in the CDR3. V gave up 5 bases and J gave up 7 bases; unmatched junction bases: 8. Germline V gene data show CDR1 as MNHNY and CDR2 as SVGAGI (reference sequence). The CDR3 region is CASSRLGTSGRVNEQFF. In DNA form, the CDR3 reads TGTGCCAGCAGTCGCCTCGGGACTAGCGGGAGGGTGAATGAGCAGTTCTTC.

Only one count was recorded for this clone. The V and J genes are TRBV29-1 and TRBJ2-3; tentatively, D is TRBD2 (5 bases). Germline V gene sequence: CDR1 SQVTM, CDR2 ANQGSEA. The CDR3 spans 13 residues. Trimming left V 4 bases short and J 2 bases short, with 10 bases between. CDR3: CSVGGRYTDTQYF. The CDR3 DNA follows: TGCAGCGTTGGTGGGAGATACACAGATACGCAGTATTTT.

The chain recombines TRBV28 with TRBJ1-1; TRBD1 agrees at 7 bases. The CDR3 spans 13 residues. Germline V lookup: CDR1 MDHEN, CDR2 SYDVKM. After removal of 1 base from V and 8 bases from J, the junction contained 4 bases not matched to a gene. The chain's CDR3 is CASSLFRDREAFF. DNA of the CDR3: TGTGCCAGCAGTTTATTCAGGGACAGAGAAGCTTTCTTT. The full variable domain, with the rest looked up from reference TRBV28 and TRBJ1-1, is DVKVTQSSRYLVKRTGEKVFLECVQDMDHENMFWYRQDPGLGLRLIYFSYDVKMKEKGDIPEGYSVSREKKERFSLILESASTNQTSMYLCASSLFRDREAFFGQGTRLTVV.

The chain uses TRBV3-1 (or the pseudogene TRBV3-2) and TRBJ1-6; D call uncertain. The germline gives CDR1 LGHDT, CDR2 YNNKEL (reference sequence). The CDR3 runs to 15 residues. Trimming cost V 0 bases and J 13 bases, with 16 bases left between them. The CDR3 reads CASSQDTATKSPLHF. DNA of the CDR3: TGTGCCAGCAGCCAAGACACAGCAACGAAATCTCCCCTCCACTTT.